This T cell receptor (beta chain) appears in the sequencing data of a study of OX40 agonist ivuxolimab in advanced cancers. Study as a whole: Those treated in dose escalation had hepatocellular carcinoma, melanoma, renal cell cancer or head and neck cancer. From 23 to 79 years was the age range, with a mean of approximately 63 years, and 70% to 85% were male. The study, taken as a whole, reports: Patients who responded partially at 0.1-3.0 mg/kg showed clonal expansion ranking among the lowest. CD4+ and CD8+ blood T cells expanded clonally by week 6 at 0.1 to 3.0 mg/kg.

In its sample, this clone is medium-sized (0.01 to 0.1%). Its specificity is not known. The protocol was immunoSEQ multiplex PCR, while the TCRdb copy is restricted to in-frame clones and leaves out a portion. The sample contains 37,000 or so clones, roughly four fifths of which appear only once. CDR1 is SGHAT and CDR2 is FQNNGV in the germline V gene. Trimming took off 6 bases at V and 0 bases at J, with 3 bases between the two ends. This CDR3 comprises 12 residues. Source: CD4+ or CD8+ T cells sorted from blood, taken in a trial of the OX40 agonist ivuxolimab. J is TRBJ1-5 and V is TRBV11-2, with D unresolved. This clonotype was obtained from an adult with an advanced solid tumor such as melanoma, head and neck, liver or kidney cancer. CDR3 nucleotides: TGTGCCAGCAGTGATAGCAATCAGCCCCAGCATTTT. This gives the protein CASSDSNQPQHF.